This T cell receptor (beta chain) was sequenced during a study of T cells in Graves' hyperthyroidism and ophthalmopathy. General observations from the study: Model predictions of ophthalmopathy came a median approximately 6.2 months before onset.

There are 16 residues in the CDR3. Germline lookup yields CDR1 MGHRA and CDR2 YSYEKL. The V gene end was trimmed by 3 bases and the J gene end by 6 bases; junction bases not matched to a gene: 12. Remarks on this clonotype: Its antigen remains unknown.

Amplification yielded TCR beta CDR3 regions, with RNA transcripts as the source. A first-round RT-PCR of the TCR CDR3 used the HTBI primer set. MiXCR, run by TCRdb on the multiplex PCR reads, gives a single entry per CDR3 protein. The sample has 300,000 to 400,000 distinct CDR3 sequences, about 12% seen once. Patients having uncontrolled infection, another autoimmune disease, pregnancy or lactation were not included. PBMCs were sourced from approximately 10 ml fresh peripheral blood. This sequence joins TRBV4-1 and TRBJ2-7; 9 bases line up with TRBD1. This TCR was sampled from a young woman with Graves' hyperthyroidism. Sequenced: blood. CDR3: CASSHRRTGARGEQYF. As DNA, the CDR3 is TGCGCCAGCAGCCACCGTAGGACAGGGGCCCGAGGCGAGCAGTACTTC.